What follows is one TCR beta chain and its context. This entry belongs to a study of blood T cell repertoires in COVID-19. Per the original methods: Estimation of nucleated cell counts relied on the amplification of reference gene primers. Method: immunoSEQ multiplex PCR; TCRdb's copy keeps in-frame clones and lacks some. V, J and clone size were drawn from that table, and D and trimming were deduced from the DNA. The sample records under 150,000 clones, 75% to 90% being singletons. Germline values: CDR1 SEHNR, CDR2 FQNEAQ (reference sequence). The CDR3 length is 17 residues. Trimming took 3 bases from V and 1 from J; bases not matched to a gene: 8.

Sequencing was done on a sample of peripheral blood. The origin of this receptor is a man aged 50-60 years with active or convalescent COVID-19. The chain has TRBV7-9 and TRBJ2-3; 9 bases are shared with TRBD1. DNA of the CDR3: TGTGCCAGCAGCTTCGATCCACAGGGGGCTGGCACAGATACGCAGTATTTT. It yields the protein CASSFDPQGAGTDTQYF.